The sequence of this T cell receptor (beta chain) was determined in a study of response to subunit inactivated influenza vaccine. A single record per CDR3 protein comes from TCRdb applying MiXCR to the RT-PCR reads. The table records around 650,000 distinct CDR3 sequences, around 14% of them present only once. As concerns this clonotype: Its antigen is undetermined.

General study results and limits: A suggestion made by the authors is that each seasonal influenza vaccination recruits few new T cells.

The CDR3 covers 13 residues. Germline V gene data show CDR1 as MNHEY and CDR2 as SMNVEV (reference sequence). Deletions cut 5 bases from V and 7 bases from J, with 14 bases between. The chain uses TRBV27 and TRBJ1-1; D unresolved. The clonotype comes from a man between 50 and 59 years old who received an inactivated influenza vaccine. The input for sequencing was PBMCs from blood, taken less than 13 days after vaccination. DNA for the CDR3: TGTGCCAGCAGTCTCGGTGCTCCGTTTGAAGCTTTCTTT. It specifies CASSLGAPFEAFF.